The 14 T cell receptor beta chains below come from one sample, sequenced in a study of Graves' ophthalmopathy and Graves' hyperthyroidism. RNA transcripts were the template, and TCR beta CDR3 regions were amplified from them. Scientists carried out first-round RT-PCR using HTBI primers and then a second-round multiplex PCR. TCRdb re-analysed the multiplex PCR reads in MiXCR, keeping a single row per CDR3 protein. Among tens of thousands of distinct CDR3 sequences listed, roughly half were seen once. The sequenced sample consisted of peripheral blood. The receptors were gathered from an adult woman with Graves' ophthalmopathy.

This clonotype ranks as medium-sized (0.01 to 0.1%). The J gene is TRBJ1-5, the V gene TRBV20-1; tentative D call: TRBD1 (6 bases). In germline, CDR1 is DFQATT, CDR2 SNEGSKA (reference sequence). CDR3 length: 13 residues. The DNA of the CDR3 is TGCAGCGTAGGGGGAAAGGGCAATCAGCCCCAGCATTTT. Its translation: CSVGGKGNQPQHF.

With regard to this clonotype: The DNA is left out, because the CDR3 cannot be placed on it with certainty; the CDR3 is given as TCRdb lists it. The rearrangement uses TRBV25-1 and TRBJ2-7; the table's TRBD2 call for D was not verified on the DNA. Germline CDR1 is MGHDK and CDR2 is SYGVNS. A total of 19 residues make up the CDR3, ends included. CDR3 in amino acids: CVPPAEIKEREGASYEQYF.

With respect to this clonotype: This likely comes from a read error, as the CDR3 has no conserved phenylalanine or tryptophan at its end. The chain combines TRBV20-1 with TRBJ2-2; D possibly corresponds to TRBD2 (5 bases). Germline V gene lookup returns CDR1 DFQATT and CDR2 SNEGSKA (reference sequence). The CDR3 contains 13 residues. The CDR3, as DNA: TGCAGTGCTGCCTATAGGGAGACCGGGAAGCTGTTTTCT. Protein product: CSAAYRETGKLFS.

This clonotype was found many times. The J gene is TRBJ2-3, the V gene TRBV15; the match to TRBD2 covers 15 bases. V dropped 2 bases and J dropped 8; count of bases not matched to a gene: 11. Germline loops: CDR1 LNHNV, CDR2 YYDKDF (reference sequence). The CDR3 is 18 residues long. CDR3 DNA: TGTGCCACCAGCAGACAGAAAGGGACTAGCGGGAGGAGGATTACGCAGTATTTT. Translation gives CATSRQKGTSGRRITQYF. Combining the CDR3 with reference TRBV15 and TRBJ2-3 gives the whole variable domain DAMVIQNPRYQVTQFGKPVTLSCSQTLNHNVMYWYQQKSSQAPKLLFHYYDKDFNNEADTPDNFQSRRPNTSFCFLDIRSPGLGDTAMYLCATSRQKGTSGRRITQYFGPGTRLTVL.

The chain couples TRBV10-1 to TRBJ2-1; TRBD2 matches at 7 bases. This CDR3 is built from 15 residues. V lost 6 bases to trimming and J lost 3 bases; unmatched junction nucleotides: 8. The germline CDR1 and CDR2 sequences are WNHNN and SYGVQD (reference sequence). CDR3 nucleotide sequence: TGCGCCAGCAGGACAGAAGCTAGCGGCTACAATGAGCAGTTCTTC. Amino acids: CASRTEASGYNEQFF.

This clonotype appeared many times. V gene TRBV5-8 combines with J gene TRBJ2-5; D perhaps matches TRBD1 (6 bases). CDR1 and CDR2 from the germline V gene are SGHTS and YDEGEE. The CDR3 is 13 residues long. V lost 9 bases to trimming and J lost 2 bases, with 14 bases between them. The CDR3 spells CANPTGQQETQYF. In nucleotides, the CDR3 is TGTGCCAACCCGACAGGACAACAAGAGACCCAGTACTTC.

This chain connects TRBV6-5 to TRBJ2-7, with 7 bases lining up with TRBD1. With 7 bases clipped from V and 1 base from J, the junction kept 13 bases outside the gene matches. The CDR3 sequence is 16 residues long. Looked up from germline, CDR1 is MNHEY and CDR2 is SVGAGI. The CDR3 nucleotides are TGTGCCAGCACTCCCTTAGACAGGGACGGTTCCTACGAGCAGTACTTC. It yields the protein CASTPLDRDGSYEQYF.

This clonotype was observed once. The CDR3 carries no conserved terminal phenylalanine or tryptophan, so it likely arises from a read error. The limits of the CDR3 on the DNA are not certain, so only TCRdb's listed CDR3 is given. J is TRBJ1-1 and V is TRBV12-3 or TRBV12-4. Ends included, the CDR3 has 8 residues. CDR3 amino acids: CASSLGLA.

The chain combines TRBV18 with TRBJ2-7, with D perhaps TRBD1 (5 bases). Germline lookup yields CDR1 KGHSH and CDR2 LQKENI. Trimming stripped 3 bases from V and 5 bases from J, with 17 bases between. This CDR3 contains 15 residues. As DNA, the CDR3 is TGTGCCAGCTCACCGGCCAGGGCGGCCTTGGACGAGCAGTACTTC. It yields the protein CASSPARAALDEQYF. The entire variable domain, with the rest obtained from reference TRBV18 and TRBJ2-7, is as follows: NAGVMQNPRHLVRRRGQEARLRCSPMKGHSHVYWYRQLPEEGLKFMVYLQKENIIDESGMPKERFSAEFPKEGPSILRIQQVVRGDSAAYFCASSPARAALDEQYFGPGTRLTVT.

This clonotype has at least ten counts. The J gene is TRBJ2-7, the V gene TRBV4-3; 9 nucleotides line up with TRBD1. Germline CDR1 LGHNA, CDR2 YSLEER. The CDR3 length is 15 residues. Trimming removed 0 bases from V and 6 bases from J; junction bases left unmatched: 6. The CDR3 bases are TGCGCCAGCAGCCAAGATGGGACAGGGTGGGGCGAGCAGTACTTC. Its protein is CASSQDGTGWGEQYF.

The chain combines TRBV7-9 with TRBJ2-5; D is perhaps TRBD1 (6 bases). The CDR3 covers 14 residues. The germline V gene has CDR1 SEHNR and CDR2 FQNEAQ (reference sequence). The ends were cut back, 4 bases at V and 5 bases at J, with 14 bases in the middle. The CDR3 nucleotides are TGTGCCAGCAGCTCTGGACAGATTGTGGAGACCCAGTACTTC. It is translated as CASSSGQIVETQYF.

This clonotype was picked up many times. The chain has TRBV7-9 and TRBJ1-1; D unresolved. Germline V gives CDR1 SEHNR, CDR2 FQNEAQ (reference sequence). There are 14 residues in the CDR3. V lost 5 bases and J lost 5, with 15 bases in between. The CDR3, as DNA: TGTGCCAGCAGCCCATTTCGGGCGGAAACTGAAGCTTTCTTT. It encodes CASSPFRAETEAFF. Complete variable domain (other parts from reference TRBV7-9 and TRBJ1-1): DTGVSQNPRHKITKRGQNVTFRCDPISEHNRLYWYRQTLGQGPEFLTYFQNEAQLEKSRLLSDRFSAERPKGSFSTLEIQRTEQGDSAMYLCASSPFRAETEAFFGQGTRLTVV.

The chain employs TRBV11-2 and TRBJ2-3; D may be TRBD2 (6 bases). The CDR3 covers 15 residues. Deletions cut 0 bases from V and 2 bases from J, with 9 bases between. CDR1 is SGHAT and CDR2 is FQNNGV in the germline V gene. CDR3 residues: CASSLDREHTDTQYF. The CDR3 DNA reads TGTGCCAGCAGCTTAGATCGGGAGCACACAGATACGCAGTATTTT.

V gene TRBV7-9 combines with J gene TRBJ1-1; maybe TRBD1 (5 bases). With 4 bases removed from V and 5 bases from J, the gap between germline ends came to 14 bases. This CDR3 spans 14 amino acids. CDR1 is SEHNR, CDR2 FQNEAQ, per germline (reference sequence). CDR3 sequence reads: CASSSGLRGTEAFF. The CDR3, as DNA: TGTGCCAGCAGCTCGGGACTGAGAGGGACTGAAGCTTTCTTT.